This paragraph reports one T cell receptor (beta chain). These data belong to a study of blood T cell repertoires in COVID-19. Study at large: The study drew acute and convalescent COVID-19 samples from the United States, Italy and Spain. In each case, the material was cDNA or gDNA derived from T cells, B-cell-depleted T cells, or PBMCs.

After removal of 0 bases from V and 1 base from J, the junction contained 9 bases not matched to a gene. Germline CDR1 ENHRY, CDR2 SYGVKD. The CDR3 totals 17 residues. The repertoire was sequenced with immunoSEQ multiplex PCR; TCRdb's copy has only in-frame clones and lacks some. The sample includes about 330,000 clones, roughly 90% of them seen just once. The source material was peripheral blood. The sequence was obtained from a man younger than 35 who had recovered from COVID-19. The V call is TRBV10-3, the J call TRBJ2-7, with 7 positions matching TRBD2. The CDR3 coding sequence is TGTGCCATCAGTGAGTCGATAGGCGGCGGGAGATCCTACGAGCAGTACTTC. The encoded protein is CAISESIGGGRSYEQYF.